Described below is a single TCR beta chain sequence and its context. Its target is unknown. The data stem from a study of cytomegalovirus exposure and HLA in healthy donors. CDR1 GTSNPN and CDR2 SVGIG come from the germline V gene (reference sequence). The CDR3 contains 16 residues. The trim removed 2 bases at V and 9 bases at J, leaving 15 bases unmatched. The PCR employed 60 Vbeta primers together with 13 Jbeta primers. Clones were read by immunoSEQ multiplex PCR, and TCRdb kept only the in-frame ones, dropping some. The data contain about 230,000 clones, approximately 82% of them singletons. Study-wide points: For TCR beta chains, V- and J-gene trimming was later linked to a missense DCLRE1C variant.

Source material: PBMCs. The V gene is TRBV30, the J gene TRBJ2-1; 8 bases map to TRBD2. The clonotype was recovered from a woman aged 40 to 50 in good health and CMV-seronegative. The CDR3 region is CAWSRPGGGGLTEQFF. For the CDR3, the DNA is TGTGCCTGGAGTCGTCCGGGGGGCGGGGGGTTGACTGAGCAGTTCTTC. Filled out from reference TRBV30 and TRBJ2-1, the complete variable domain reads SQTIHQWPATLVQPVGSPLSLECTVEGTSNPNLYWYRQAAGRGLQLLFYSVGIGQISSEVPQNLSASRPQDRQFILSSKKLLLSDSGFYLCAWSRPGGGGLTEQFFGPGTRLTVL.